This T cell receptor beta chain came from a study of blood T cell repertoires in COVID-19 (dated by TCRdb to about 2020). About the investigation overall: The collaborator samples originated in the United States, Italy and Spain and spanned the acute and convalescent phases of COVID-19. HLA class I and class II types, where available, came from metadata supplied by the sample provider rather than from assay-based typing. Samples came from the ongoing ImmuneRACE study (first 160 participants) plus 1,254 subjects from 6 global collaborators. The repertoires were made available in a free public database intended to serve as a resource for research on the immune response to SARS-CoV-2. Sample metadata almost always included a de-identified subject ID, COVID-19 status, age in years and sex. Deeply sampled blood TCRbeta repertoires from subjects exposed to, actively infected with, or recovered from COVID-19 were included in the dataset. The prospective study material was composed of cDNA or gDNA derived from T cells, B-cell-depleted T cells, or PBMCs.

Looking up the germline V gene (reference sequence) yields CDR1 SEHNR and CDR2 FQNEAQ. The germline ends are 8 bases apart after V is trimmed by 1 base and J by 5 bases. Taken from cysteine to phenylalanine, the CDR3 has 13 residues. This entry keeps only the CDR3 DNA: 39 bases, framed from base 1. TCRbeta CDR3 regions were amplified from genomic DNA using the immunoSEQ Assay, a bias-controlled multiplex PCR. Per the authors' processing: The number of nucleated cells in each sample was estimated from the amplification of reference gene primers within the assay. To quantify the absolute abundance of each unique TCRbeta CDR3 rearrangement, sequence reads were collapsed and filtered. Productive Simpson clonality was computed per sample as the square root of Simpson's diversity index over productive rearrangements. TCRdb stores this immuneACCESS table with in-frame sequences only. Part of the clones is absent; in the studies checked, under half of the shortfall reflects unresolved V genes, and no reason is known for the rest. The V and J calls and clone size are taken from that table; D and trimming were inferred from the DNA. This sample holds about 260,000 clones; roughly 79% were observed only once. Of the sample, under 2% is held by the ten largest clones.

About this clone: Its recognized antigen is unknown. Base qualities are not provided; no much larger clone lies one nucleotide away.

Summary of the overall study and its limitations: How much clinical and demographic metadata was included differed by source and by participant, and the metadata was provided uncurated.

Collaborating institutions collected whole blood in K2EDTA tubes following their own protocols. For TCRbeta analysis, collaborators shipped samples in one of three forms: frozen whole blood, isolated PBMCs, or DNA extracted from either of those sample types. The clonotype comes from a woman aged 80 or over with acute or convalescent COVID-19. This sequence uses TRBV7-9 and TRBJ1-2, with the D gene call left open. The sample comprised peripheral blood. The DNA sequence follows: TGTGCCAGCAGCTTAGGCTTAGATTATGGCTACACCTTC. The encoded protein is CASSLGLDYGYTF.